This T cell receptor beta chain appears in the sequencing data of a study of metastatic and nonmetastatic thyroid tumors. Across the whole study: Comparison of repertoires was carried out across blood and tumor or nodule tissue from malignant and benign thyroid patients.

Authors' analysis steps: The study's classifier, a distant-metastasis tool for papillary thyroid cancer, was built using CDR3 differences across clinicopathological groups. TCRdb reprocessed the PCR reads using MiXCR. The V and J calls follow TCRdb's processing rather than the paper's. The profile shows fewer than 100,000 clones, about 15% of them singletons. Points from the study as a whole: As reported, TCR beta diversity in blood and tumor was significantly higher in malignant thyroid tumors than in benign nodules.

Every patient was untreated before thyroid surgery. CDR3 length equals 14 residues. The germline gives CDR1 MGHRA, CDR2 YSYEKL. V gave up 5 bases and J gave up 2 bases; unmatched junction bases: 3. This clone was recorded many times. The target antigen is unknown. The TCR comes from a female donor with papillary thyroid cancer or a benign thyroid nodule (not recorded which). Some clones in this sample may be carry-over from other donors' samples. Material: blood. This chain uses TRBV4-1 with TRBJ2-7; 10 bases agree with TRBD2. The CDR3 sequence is CASSGAGGPYEQYF. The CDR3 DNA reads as TGCGCCAGCAGCGGAGCGGGGGGGCCCTACGAGCAGTACTTC.